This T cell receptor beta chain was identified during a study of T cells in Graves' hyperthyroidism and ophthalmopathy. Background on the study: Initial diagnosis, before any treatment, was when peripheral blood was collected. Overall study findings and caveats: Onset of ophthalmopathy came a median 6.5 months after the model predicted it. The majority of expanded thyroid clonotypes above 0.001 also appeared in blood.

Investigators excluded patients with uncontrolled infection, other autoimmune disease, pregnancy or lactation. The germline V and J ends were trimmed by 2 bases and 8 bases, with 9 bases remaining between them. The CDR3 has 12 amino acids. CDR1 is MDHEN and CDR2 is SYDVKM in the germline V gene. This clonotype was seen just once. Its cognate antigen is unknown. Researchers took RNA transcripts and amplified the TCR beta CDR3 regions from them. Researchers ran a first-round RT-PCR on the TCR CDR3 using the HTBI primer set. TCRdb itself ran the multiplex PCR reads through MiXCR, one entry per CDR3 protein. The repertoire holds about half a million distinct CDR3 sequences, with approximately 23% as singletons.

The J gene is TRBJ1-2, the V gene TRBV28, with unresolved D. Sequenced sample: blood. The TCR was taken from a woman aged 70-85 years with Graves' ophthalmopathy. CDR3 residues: CASSLLLGGYTF. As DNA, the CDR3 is TGTGCCAGCAGTTTACTCCTGGGAGGCTACACCTTC.